One sample yielded the 2 T cell receptor beta chains listed below, sequenced in a study of T-cell reconstitution after alpha-beta-depleted transplantation in children. Preparation of the TCRbeta library involved a method that used unique molecular identifiers. From the PCR reads, TCRdb called clonotypes with MiXCR, one entry per CDR3 protein. The table has approximately 400,000 distinct CDR3 sequences, 15% to 20% seen once; the top ten hold around 30%. The input for sequencing was PBMCs, mostly from graft donor cells, taken 360 days after TCRalphabeta/CD19-depleted stem cell transplant. These receptors originate from a boy less than two years old who had a stem cell transplant for Wiskott-Aldrich syndrome, so the T cells may come from the graft donor.

J is TRBJ1-4 and V is TRBV12-3 or TRBV12-4, with D possibly TRBD1 on 6 matching bases. Trimming stripped 4 bases from V and 8 bases from J, with 17 bases between. This CDR3 has 15 residues. The CDR3: CASSYLRQAGEKLFF. In nucleotides, the CDR3 is TGTGCCAGCAGTTACCTTAGACAGGCTGGGGAAAAACTGTTTTTT.

In its sample, this clonotype was seen a few times. This sequence joins TRBV16 and TRBJ2-7; D might be TRBD1 (6 bases). V was cut by 3 bases and J by 0 bases, with 12 bases left in between. Germline loops: CDR1 KGHSY, CDR2 FQNENV. There are 15 residues in the CDR3. CDR3 region: CASSQLDRSSYEQYF. Written as DNA, the CDR3 is TGTGCCAGCAGCCAGCTGGACAGATCCTCCTACGAGCAGTACTTC.